This T cell receptor beta chain appears in the sequencing data of a study of vaccination and CD4 T cells after COVID-19. Researchers used the Oncomine TCR Beta short-read assay to sequence DNA from cultured CD4+ T cells. From the PCR reads, TCRdb called clonotypes with MiXCR, one entry per CDR3 protein. The sample lists 8,000 or so distinct CDR3 sequences; around 30% were seen once. Documented treatment: approximately 10-day PBMC culture with coronavirus spike peptide pools or control peptides (ViraFEST assay). Unexposed donor CD4+ T cells predated the COVID-19 pandemic, collected 2011-2018. The V gene lost 6 bases and the J gene lost 2 bases, with 4 bases spanning the gap. This CDR3 spans 11 amino acids. CDR1 SNHLY and CDR2 FYNNEI come from the germline V gene. This clonotype was picked up a small number of times. Its target is not known.

Sequences were obtained from CD4+ T cells from blood, cultured in vitro. The clonotype comes from a human donor in good health. The chain couples TRBV2 to TRBJ1-1, with unresolved D. The CDR3 loop reads CASRENTEAFF. The DNA for the CDR3 is TGTGCCAGCAGGGAAAACACTGAAGCTTTCTTT.